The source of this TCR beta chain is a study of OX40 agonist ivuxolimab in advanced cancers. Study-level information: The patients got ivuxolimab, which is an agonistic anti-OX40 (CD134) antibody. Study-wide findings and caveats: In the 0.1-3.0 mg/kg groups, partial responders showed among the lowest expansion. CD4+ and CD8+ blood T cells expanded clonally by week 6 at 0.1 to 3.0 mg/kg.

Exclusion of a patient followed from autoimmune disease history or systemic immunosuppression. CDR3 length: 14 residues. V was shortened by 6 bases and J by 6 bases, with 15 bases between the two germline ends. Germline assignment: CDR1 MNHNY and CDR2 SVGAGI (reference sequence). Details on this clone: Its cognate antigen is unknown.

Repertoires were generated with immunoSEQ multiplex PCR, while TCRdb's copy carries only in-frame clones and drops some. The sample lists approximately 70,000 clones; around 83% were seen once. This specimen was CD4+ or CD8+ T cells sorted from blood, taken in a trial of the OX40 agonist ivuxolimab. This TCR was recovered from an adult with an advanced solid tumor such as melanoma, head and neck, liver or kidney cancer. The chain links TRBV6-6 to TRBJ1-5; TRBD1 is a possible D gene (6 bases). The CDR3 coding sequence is TGTGCCAGCAGACGAGCTACAGGGTCTCAGCCCCAGCATTTT. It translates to CASRRATGSQPQHF.